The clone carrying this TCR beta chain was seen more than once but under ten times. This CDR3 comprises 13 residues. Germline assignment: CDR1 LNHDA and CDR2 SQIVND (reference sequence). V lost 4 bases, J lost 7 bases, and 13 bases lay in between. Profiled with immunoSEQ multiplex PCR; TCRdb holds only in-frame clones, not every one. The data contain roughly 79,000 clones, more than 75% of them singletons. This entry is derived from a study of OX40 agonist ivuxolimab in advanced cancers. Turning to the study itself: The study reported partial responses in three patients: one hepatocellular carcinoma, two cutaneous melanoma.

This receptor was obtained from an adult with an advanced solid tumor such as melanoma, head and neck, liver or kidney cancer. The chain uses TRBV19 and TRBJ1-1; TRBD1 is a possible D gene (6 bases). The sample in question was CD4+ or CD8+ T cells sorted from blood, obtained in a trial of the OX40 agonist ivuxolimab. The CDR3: CASSTGQFLEAFF. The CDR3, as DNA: TGTGCCAGTAGTACGGGACAATTCCTTGAAGCTTTCTTT.